These T cell receptor beta chains were read from a single sample in a study of T cell responses to AZD1222 COVID-19 vaccine. Measured with immunoSEQ multiplex PCR; TCRdb has only the in-frame clones, and not every one. The sample lists 200,000 to 300,000 clones; 80% to 95% were seen once. The sequencing here drew on peripheral blood, taken on day 0 of AZD1222 vaccination. These receptor sequences come from an adult in good health. Both conserved end residues are part of each CDR3. D genes are given only for firm matches. Where a row states a size, it is once, few, many or the class of an expanded clone; other rows omit it.

J | D | V | size | CDR3 | DNA
TRBJ1-6 | - | TRBV6-5 | - | CATHLGAVNSPLHF | TGTGCCACCCATTTGGGGGCAGTTAATTCACCCCTCCACTTT
TRBJ1-3 | - | TRBV6-4 | - | CASSDGNLSGNTIYF | TGTGCCAGCAGTGACGGAAACCTCTCTGGAAACACCATATATTTT
TRBJ2-1 | - | TRBV20-1 | few | CRYNEQFF | TGCAGATACAATGAGCAGTTCTTC
TRBJ2-7 | - | TRBV7-2 | - | CASSLKVPSYEQYF | TGTGCCAGCAGCTTAAAGGTCCCATCCTACGAGCAGTACTTC
TRBJ2-6 | - | TRBV2 | - | CASTEARGANVLTF | TGTGCCAGCACCGAAGCGAGGGGGGCCAACGTCCTGACTTTC
TRBJ2-1 | TRBD2 | TRBV7-9 | - | CASSPRASGANEQFF | TGTGCCAGCAGCCCGAGGGCTAGCGGAGCAAATGAGCAGTTCTTC
TRBJ2-2 | TRBD1 | TRBV4-3 | - | CASSHRDRGTGELFF | TGCGCCAGCAGCCACCGGGACAGGGGCACCGGGGAGCTGTTTTTT
TRBJ2-7 | - | TRBV6-2/TRBV6-3 | - | CASSYSGTTYEQYF | TGTGCCAGCAGTTACTCTGGGACGACCTACGAGCAGTACTTC
TRBJ2-2 | - | TRBV6-4 | - | CASTGTFTGELFF | TGTGCCAGCACTGGGACTTTTACCGGGGAGCTGTTTTTT
TRBJ1-1 | - | TRBV20-1 | - | CSAGGSLVTEAFF | TGCAGTGCTGGTGGTTCGTTGGTCACTGAAGCTTTCTTT
TRBJ2-7 | TRBD1 | TRBV11-2 | - | CASSLEGQVYSYEQYF | TGTGCCAGCAGCTTAGAGGGACAGGTCTACTCCTACGAGCAGTACTTC
TRBJ1-6 | - | TRBV3-1/TRBV3-2 | - | CASSQEINSPLHF | TGTGCCAGCAGCCAAGAAATTAATTCACCCCTCCACTTT
TRBJ2-2 | TRBD1 | TRBV24-1 | - | CATSDPGQGRGGELFF | TGTGCCACCAGTGACCCCGGACAGGGTAGGGGCGGGGAGCTGTTTTTT
TRBJ2-1 | - | TRBV6-7 | - | CASTTEGLVGNEQFF | TGTGCCAGCACCACCGAGGGTCTCGTGGGCAATGAGCAGTTCTTC
TRBJ2-1 | - | TRBV5-1 | - | CASSPESSYNEQFF | TGCGCCAGCAGCCCCGAGAGCTCCTACAATGAGCAGTTCTTC
TRBJ1-6 | - | TRBV18 | - | CASSPGGLDSPLHF | TGTGCCAGCTCACCAGGGGGCTTGGATTCACCCCTCCACTTT
TRBJ2-2 | TRBD1 | TRBV19 | - | CASSRDRGTGELFF | TGTGCCAGTAGTAGGGACAGGGGAACCGGGGAGCTGTTTTTT
TRBJ1-4 | TRBD1 | TRBV2 | - | CASSGQGGTNEKLFF | TGTGCCAGCAGTGGCCAGGGGGGAACCAATGAAAAACTGTTTTTT
TRBJ2-7 | - | TRBV5-1 | - | CASSLGGSQYF | TGCGCCAGCAGCTTGGGTGGATCACAGTACTTC
TRBJ2-1 | - | TRBV12-3/TRBV12-4 | - | CASRGLSNEQFF | TGTGCCAGCAGGGGTCTTTCCAATGAGCAGTTCTTC
TRBJ1-2 | - | TRBV29-1 | once | CSADRNGGYGYTF | TGCAGCGCCGACCGCAACGGGGGCTATGGCTACACCTTC
TRBJ1-5 | - | TRBV7-9 | - | CASSLGGWGQGNQPQHF | TGTGCCAGCAGCTTAGGAGGTTGGGGGCAAGGCAATCAGCCCCAGCATTTT
TRBJ1-1 | TRBD1 | TRBV19 | - | CASSRDRANTEAFF | TGTGCCAGTAGCCGGGACAGGGCTAACACTGAAGCTTTCTTT
TRBJ2-3 | - | TRBV10-3 | - | CRSTDTQYF | TGTCGGAGCACAGATACGCAGTATTTT
TRBJ1-1 | - | TRBV29-1 | once | CSAREGGTEAFF | TGCAGCGCCAGGGAAGGGGGCACTGAAGCTTTCTTT
TRBJ1-5 | TRBD1 | TRBV15 | - | CATSRGRGQGYSQPQHF | TGTGCCACCAGCAGAGGCCGTGGACAGGGGTACAGTCAGCCCCAGCATTTT
TRBJ2-7 | TRBD2 | TRBV28 | - | CASTTGGSVYEQYF | TGTGCCAGCACCACCGGCGGGAGTGTGTACGAGCAGTACTTC
TRBJ2-3 | TRBD2 | TRBV7-2 | - | CASSVGTSGRWRDTQYF | TGTGCCAGCAGCGTTGGGACTAGCGGGAGGTGGAGGGATACGCAGTATTTT
TRBJ1-1 | - | TRBV5-6 | - | CASSFGSLVAFF | TGTGCCAGCAGCTTCGGGTCGTTGGTAGCTTTCTTT
TRBJ1-1 | TRBD1 | TRBV6-1 | - | CASSASYRGHSLEAFF | TGTGCCAGCAGTGCTTCCTACAGGGGCCACTCCTTGGAAGCTTTCTTT
TRBJ1-2 | - | TRBV5-8 | - | CASSSHRAEGYTF | TGTGCCAGCAGCTCGCACAGGGCAGAAGGCTACACCTTC
TRBJ2-1 | - | TRBV12-2 | - | CASRLARQGGKNEQFF | TGTGCAAGTCGCTTAGCGCGGCAGGGGGGGAAAAATGAGCAGTTCTTC
TRBJ1-1 | TRBD1 | TRBV20-1 | - | CSPGGWTEAFF | TGCAGCCCAGGGGGTTGGACTGAAGCTTTCTTT
TRBJ2-2 | - | TRBV5-1 | - | CATGGTNTGELFF | TGCGCCACCGGCGGGACAAACACCGGGGAGCTGTTTTTT
TRBJ2-5 | - | TRBV5-4 | - | CASSSTLAGGETQYF | TGTGCCAGCAGCTCAACACTAGCAGGAGGGGAGACCCAGTACTTC
TRBJ1-2 | TRBD1 | TRBV27 | - | CASSLSTGHYGYTF | TGTGCCAGCAGTTTATCGACAGGGCACTATGGCTACACCTTC
TRBJ2-7 | - | TRBV28 | - | CASALGGSSYEQYF | TGTGCCAGCGCCCTGGGGGGAAGCTCCTACGAGCAGTACTTC
TRBJ2-3 | TRBD2 | TRBV29-1 | - | CSVEGLAGGTDTQYF | TGCAGCGTTGAAGGGCTAGCGGGAGGCACAGATACGCAGTATTTT
TRBJ1-3 | - | TRBV19 | - | CATSGNTIYF | TGTGCCACCTCTGGAAACACCATATATTTT
TRBJ2-4 | - | TRBV7-8 | - | CASSSPGGNIQYF | TGTGCCAGCAGCTCCCCCGGGGGTAACATTCAGTACTTC
TRBJ2-7 | TRBD1 | TRBV2 | - | CASWGQGGSYEQYF | TGTGCCAGCTGGGGACAGGGAGGGTCCTACGAGCAGTACTTC
TRBJ2-7 | - | TRBV5-1 | - | CASSLVGYEQYF | TGCGCCAGCAGCTTGGTTGGGTACGAGCAGTACTTC
TRBJ2-3 | TRBD2 | TRBV7-2 | - | CASSLVARGGSDTQYF | TGTGCCAGCAGCTTAGTGGCGCGGGGGGGCTCAGATACGCAGTATTTT
TRBJ1-2 | - | TRBV10-2 | - | CASSEQGSYGYTF | TGCGCCAGCAGTGAACAGGGAAGCTATGGCTACACCTTC